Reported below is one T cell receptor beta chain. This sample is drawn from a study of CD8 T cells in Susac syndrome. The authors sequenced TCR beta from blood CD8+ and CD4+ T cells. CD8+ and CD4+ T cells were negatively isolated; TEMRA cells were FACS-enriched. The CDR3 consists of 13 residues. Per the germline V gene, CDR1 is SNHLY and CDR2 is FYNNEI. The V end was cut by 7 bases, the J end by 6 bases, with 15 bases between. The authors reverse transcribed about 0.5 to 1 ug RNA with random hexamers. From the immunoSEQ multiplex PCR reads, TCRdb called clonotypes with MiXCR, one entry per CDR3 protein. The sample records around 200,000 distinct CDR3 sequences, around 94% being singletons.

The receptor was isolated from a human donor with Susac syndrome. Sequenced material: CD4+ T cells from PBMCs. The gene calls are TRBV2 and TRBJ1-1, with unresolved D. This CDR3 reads CASKTARRPEAFF. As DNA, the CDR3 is TGTGCCAGCAAAACAGCAAGGAGGCCTGAAGCTTTCTTT.